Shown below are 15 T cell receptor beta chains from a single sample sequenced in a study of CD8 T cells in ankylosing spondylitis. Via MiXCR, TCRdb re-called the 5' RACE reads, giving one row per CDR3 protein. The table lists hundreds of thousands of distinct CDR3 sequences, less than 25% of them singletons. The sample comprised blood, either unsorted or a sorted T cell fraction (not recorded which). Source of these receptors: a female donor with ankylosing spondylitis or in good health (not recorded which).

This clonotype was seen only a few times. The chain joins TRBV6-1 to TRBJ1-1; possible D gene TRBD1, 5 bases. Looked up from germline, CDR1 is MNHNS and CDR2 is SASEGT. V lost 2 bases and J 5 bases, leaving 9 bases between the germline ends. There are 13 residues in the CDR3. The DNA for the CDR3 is TGTGCCAGCAGTGAACCGGGGGGAACTGAAGCTTTCTTT. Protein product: CASSEPGGTEAFF.

The CDR3 bases are TGTGCCAGCAGCTTAAGCGGAAACAGACTAGCGGGAGAATGGGTCGGGGAGACCCAGTACTTC. Encoded protein: CASSLSGNRLAGEWVGETQYF. This sequence joins TRBV7-3 and TRBJ2-5; 12 bases line up with TRBD2. The trim removed 1 base at V and 5 bases at J, leaving 20 bases unmatched. This CDR3 spans 21 amino acids. Germline V gene lookup returns CDR1 SGHTA and CDR2 FQGTGA.

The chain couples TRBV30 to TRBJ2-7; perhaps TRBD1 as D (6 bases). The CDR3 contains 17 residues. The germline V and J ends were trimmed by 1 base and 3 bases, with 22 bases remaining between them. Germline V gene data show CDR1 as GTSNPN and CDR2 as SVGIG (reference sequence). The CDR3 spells CAWSAPRRGLGLYEQYF. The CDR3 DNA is TGTGCCTGGAGTGCCCCCCGCAGGGGCCTAGGGCTCTACGAGCAGTACTTC.

The CDR3 loop is CSARVTSGRLEQFF. The CDR3 nucleotides read TGCAGTGCTAGAGTCACTAGCGGGAGGCTCGAGCAGTTCTTC. V gene TRBV20-1 combines with J gene TRBJ2-1, with 12 nucleotides matching TRBD2. The germline V gene encodes CDR1 DFQATT and CDR2 SNEGSKA (reference sequence). Unmatched junction bases numbered 5, after V lost 1 base and J lost 10 bases. The length of the CDR3 is 14 residues.

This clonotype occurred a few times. The CDR3 coding sequence is TGCAGTGCTAGAGTACAGGGTTTTAACTATGGCTACACCTTC. Translation: CSARVQGFNYGYTF. This chain connects TRBV20-1 to TRBJ1-2; D possibly corresponds to TRBD1 (6 bases). This CDR3 has 14 amino acids. Germline loops: CDR1 DFQATT, CDR2 SNEGSKA (reference sequence). Trimming left V 1 base short and J 1 base short, with 10 bases between.

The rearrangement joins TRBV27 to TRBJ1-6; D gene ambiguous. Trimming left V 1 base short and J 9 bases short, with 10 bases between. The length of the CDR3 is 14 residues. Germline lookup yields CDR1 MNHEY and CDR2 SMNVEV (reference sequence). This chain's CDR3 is CASSLFAPGSPLHF. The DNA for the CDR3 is TGTGCCAGCAGTTTATTCGCCCCTGGTTCACCCCTCCACTTT.

CDR3 sequence reads: CASSEGQGQTQYF. DNA of the CDR3: TGTGCCAGCAGTGAGGGACAAGGCCAGACCCAGTACTTC. V usage is TRBV2 and J usage is TRBJ2-5; maybe TRBD1 (6 bases). With 3 bases removed from V and 6 bases from J, the gap between germline ends came to 11 bases. Germline V lookup: CDR1 SNHLY, CDR2 FYNNEI. CDR3 size: 13 residues. Combining the CDR3 with reference TRBV2 and TRBJ2-5 gives the whole variable domain EPEVTQTPSHQVTQMGQEVILRCVPISNHLYFYWYRQILGQKVEFLVSFYNNEISEKSEIFDDQFSVERPDGSNFTLKIRSTKLEDSAMYFCASSEGQGQTQYFGPGTRLLVL.

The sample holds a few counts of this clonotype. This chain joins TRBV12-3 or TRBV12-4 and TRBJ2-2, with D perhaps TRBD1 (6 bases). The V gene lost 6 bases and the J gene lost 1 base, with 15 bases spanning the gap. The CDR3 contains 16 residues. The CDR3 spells CASSPWGLRNTGELFF. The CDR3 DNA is TGTGCCAGCAGCCCTTGGGGGCTACGGAACACCGGGGAGCTGTTTTTT.

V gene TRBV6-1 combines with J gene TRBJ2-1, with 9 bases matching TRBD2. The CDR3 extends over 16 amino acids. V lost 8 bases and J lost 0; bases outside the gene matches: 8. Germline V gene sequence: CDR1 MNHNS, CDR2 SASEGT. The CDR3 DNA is TGTGCCAGCCGTCGTTCTAGCGGGGTCTCCTACAATGAGCAGTTCTTC. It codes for CASRRSSGVSYNEQFF.

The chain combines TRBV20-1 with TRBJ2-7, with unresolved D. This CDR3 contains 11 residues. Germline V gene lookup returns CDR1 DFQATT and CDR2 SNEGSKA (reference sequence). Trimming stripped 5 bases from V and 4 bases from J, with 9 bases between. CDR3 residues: CSAHNTYEQYF. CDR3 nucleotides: TGCAGTGCTCATAACACGTACGAGCAGTACTTC.

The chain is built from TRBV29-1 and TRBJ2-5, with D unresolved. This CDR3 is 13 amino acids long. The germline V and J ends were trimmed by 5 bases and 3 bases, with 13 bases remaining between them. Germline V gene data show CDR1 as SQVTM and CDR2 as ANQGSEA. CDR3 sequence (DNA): TGCAGCGTTAAACCTATTCTAAAAGAGACCCAGTACTTC. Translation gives CSVKPILKETQYF.

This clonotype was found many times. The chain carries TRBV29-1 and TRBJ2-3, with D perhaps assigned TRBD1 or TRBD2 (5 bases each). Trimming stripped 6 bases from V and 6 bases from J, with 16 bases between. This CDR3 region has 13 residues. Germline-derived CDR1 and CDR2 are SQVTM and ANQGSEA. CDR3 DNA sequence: TGCAGCGTGGGGACCGCGTTAGCTGATACGCAGTATTTT. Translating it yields CSVGTALADTQYF.

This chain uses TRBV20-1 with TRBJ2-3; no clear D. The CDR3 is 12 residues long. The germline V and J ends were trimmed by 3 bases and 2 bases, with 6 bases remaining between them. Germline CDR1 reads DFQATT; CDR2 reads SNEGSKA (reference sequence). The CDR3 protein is CSASRSTDTQYF. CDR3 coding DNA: TGCAGTGCTAGTCGCTCCACAGATACGCAGTATTTT.

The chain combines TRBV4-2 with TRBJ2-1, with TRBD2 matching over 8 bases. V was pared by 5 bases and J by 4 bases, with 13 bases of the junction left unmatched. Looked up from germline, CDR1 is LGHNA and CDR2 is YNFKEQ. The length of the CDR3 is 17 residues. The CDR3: CASSSLVGSGDYNEQFF. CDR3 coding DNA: TGTGCCAGCAGCTCCTTGGTTGGTAGCGGGGATTACAATGAGCAGTTCTTC.

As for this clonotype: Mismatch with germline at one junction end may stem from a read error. The CDR3 region has the DNA TGCTGTGCTCTTGGACCGTATGCGTCGGGCACCGGGGAGCTGTTTTTT. This sequence encodes CCALGPYASGTGELFF. This rearrangement joins TRBV20-1 to TRBJ2-2; D is undetermined. The CDR3 is 16 residues long. Per germline, CDR1 DFQATT and CDR2 SNEGSKA (reference sequence).